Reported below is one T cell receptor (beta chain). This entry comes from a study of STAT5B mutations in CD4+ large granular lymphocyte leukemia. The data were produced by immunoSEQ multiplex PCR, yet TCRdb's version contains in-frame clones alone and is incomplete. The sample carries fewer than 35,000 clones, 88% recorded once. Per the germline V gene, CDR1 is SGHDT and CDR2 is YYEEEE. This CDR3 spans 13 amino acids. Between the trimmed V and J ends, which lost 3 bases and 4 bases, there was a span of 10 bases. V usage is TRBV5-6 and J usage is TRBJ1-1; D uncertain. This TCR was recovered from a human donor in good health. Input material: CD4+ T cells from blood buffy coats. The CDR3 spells CASSSYLGTEAFF. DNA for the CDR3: TGTGCCAGCAGCTCCTACTTGGGCACTGAAGCTTTCTTT. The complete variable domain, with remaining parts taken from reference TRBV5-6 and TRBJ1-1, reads DAGVTQSPTHLIKTRGQQVTLRCSPKSGHDTVSWYQQALGQGPQFIFQYYEEEERQRGNFPDRFSGHQFPNYSSELNVNALLLGDSALYLCASSSYLGTEAFFGQGTRLTVV.